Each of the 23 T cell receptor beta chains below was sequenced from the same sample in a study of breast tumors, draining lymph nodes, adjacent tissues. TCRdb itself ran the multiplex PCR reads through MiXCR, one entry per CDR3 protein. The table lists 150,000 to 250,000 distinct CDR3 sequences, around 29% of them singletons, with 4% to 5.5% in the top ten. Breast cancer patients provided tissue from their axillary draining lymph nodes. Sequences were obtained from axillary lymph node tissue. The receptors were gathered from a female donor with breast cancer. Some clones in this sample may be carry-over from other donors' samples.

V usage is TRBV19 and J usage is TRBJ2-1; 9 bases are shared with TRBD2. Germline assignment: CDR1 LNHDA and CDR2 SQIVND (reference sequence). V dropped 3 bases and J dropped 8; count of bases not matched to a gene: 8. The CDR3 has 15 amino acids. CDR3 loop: CASSIQRGDGDEQFF. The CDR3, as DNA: TGTGCCAGTAGTATTCAGCGGGGGGACGGGGATGAGCAGTTCTTC. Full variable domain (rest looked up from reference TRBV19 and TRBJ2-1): DGGITQSPKYLFRKEGQNVTLSCEQNLNHDAMYWYRQDPGQGLRLIYYSQIVNDFQKGDIAEGYSVSREKKESFPLTVTSAQKNPTAFYLCASSIQRGDGDEQFFGPGTRLTVL.

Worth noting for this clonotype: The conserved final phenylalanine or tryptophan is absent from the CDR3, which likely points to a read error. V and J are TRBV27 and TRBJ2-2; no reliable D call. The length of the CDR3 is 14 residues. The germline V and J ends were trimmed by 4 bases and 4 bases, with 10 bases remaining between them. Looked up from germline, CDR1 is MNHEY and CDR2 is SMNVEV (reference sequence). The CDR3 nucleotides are TGTGCCAGCAGTTCCGGGTGGGGCACCGGGGAGCTGTTTTCT. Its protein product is CASSSGWGTGELFS.

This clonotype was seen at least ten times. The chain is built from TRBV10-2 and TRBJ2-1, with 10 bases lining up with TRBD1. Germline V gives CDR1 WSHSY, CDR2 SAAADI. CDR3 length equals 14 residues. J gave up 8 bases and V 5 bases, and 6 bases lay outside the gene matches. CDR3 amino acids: CASSRDRGRYEQFF. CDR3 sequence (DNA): TGCGCCAGCAGTAGGGACAGGGGCCGCTATGAGCAGTTCTTC.

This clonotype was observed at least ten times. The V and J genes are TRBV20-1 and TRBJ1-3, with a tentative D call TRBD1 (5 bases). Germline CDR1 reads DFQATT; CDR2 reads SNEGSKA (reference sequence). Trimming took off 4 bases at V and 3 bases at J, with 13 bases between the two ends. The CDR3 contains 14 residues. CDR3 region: CSAKRQGRGNTIYF. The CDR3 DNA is TGCAGTGCTAAGCGGCAGGGCCGTGGAAACACCATATATTTT.

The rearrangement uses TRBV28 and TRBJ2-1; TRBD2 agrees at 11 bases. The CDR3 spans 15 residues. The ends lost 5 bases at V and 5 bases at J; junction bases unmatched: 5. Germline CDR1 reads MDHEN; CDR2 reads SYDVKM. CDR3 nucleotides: TGTGCCAGCAGTCCGGGGACTAGCGGAAACAATGAGCAGTTCTTC. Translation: CASSPGTSGNNEQFF.

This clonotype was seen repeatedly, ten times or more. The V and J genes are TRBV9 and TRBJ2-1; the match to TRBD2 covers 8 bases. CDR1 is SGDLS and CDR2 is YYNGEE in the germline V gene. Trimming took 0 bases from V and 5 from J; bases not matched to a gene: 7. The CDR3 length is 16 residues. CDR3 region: CASSVDGSGSHNEQFF. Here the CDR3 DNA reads TGTGCCAGCAGCGTAGACGGGAGCGGGAGCCACAATGAGCAGTTCTTC.

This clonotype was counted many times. The CDR3 reads CASSLGAGKIYEQYF. In nucleotides, the CDR3 is TGCGCCAGCAGCTTGGGGGCAGGGAAGATCTACGAGCAGTACTTC. The chain couples TRBV5-1 to TRBJ2-7, with D possibly TRBD1 on 5 matching bases. The germline V gene encodes CDR1 SGHRS and CDR2 YFSETQ. The CDR3 consists of 15 residues. The V and J ends lost 0 bases and 3 bases respectively, with 13 bases between them. The full variable domain, completed using reference TRBV5-1 and TRBJ2-7, is KAGVTQTPRYLIKTRGQQVTLSCSPISGHRSVSWYQQTPGQGLQFLFEYFSETQRNKGNFPGRFSGRQFSNSRSEMNVSTLELGDSALYLCASSLGAGKIYEQYFGPGTRLTVT.

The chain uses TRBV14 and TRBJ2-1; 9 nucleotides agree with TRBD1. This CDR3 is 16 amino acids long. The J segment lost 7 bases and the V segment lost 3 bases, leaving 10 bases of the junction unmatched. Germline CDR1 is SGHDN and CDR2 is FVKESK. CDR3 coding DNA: TGTGCCAGCAGCCAGAAGGCCGGGACAGGGTTAAATGAGCAGTTCTTC. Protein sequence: CASSQKAGTGLNEQFF.

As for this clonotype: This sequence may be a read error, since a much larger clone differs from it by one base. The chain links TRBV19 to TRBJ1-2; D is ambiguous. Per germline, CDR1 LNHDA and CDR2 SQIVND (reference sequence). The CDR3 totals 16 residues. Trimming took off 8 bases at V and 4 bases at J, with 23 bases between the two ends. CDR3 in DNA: TGTGCCAGTGCCCCCGGCCGGGCCCCCTCCTCCTATGGCTACACCTTC. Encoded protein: CASAPGRAPSSYGYTF.

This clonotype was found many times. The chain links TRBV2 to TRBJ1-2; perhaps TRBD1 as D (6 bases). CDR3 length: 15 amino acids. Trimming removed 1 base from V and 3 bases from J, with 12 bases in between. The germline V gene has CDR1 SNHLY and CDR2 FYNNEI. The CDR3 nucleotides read TGTGCCAGCAGTGAAGAGCGGGGGCGCGACTATGGCTACACCTTC. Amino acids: CASSEERGRDYGYTF. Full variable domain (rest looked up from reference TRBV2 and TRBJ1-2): EPEVTQTPSHQVTQMGQEVILRCVPISNHLYFYWYRQILGQKVEFLVSFYNNEISEKSEIFDDQFSVERPDGSNFTLKIRSTKLEDSAMYFCASSEERGRDYGYTFGSGTRLTVV.

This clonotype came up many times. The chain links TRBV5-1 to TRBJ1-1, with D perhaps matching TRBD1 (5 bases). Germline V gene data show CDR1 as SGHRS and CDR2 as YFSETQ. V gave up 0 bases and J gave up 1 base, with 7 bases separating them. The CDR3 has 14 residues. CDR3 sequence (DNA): TGCGCCAGCAGCTTGGGCAGGGCGAACACTGAAGCTTTCTTT. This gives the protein CASSLGRANTEAFF. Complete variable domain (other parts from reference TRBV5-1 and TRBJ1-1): KAGVTQTPRYLIKTRGQQVTLSCSPISGHRSVSWYQQTPGQGLQFLFEYFSETQRNKGNFPGRFSGRQFSNSRSEMNVSTLELGDSALYLCASSLGRANTEAFFGQGTRLTVV.

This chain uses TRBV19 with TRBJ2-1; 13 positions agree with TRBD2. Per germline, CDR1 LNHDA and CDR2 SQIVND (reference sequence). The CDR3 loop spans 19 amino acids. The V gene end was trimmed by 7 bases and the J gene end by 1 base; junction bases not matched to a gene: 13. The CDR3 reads CASITTSGGPSNSYNEQFF. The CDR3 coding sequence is TGTGCCAGTATCACGACTAGCGGGGGGCCCTCTAATTCCTACAATGAGCAGTTCTTC.

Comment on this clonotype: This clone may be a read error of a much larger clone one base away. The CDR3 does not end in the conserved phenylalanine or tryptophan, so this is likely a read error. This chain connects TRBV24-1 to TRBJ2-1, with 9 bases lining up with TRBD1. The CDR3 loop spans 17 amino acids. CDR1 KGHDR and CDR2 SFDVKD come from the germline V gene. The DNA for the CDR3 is TGTGCCAGCAGTGACACTCGACAGGGGGGCTCCTACAATGAGCAGTTCTCC. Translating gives CASSDTRQGGSYNEQFS.

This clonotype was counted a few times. CDR3 sequence reads: CASSLLGGGAGRNLYGYTF. In DNA, the CDR3 is TGCGCCAGCAGCCTCTTAGGGGGGGGCGCCGGGAGAAATCTTTATGGCTACACCTTC. The chain uses TRBV4-1 and TRBJ1-2; the D gene is possibly TRBD1 (6 bases). Trimming cost V 4 bases and J 5 bases, with 29 bases left between them. The CDR3 contains 19 residues. Per germline, CDR1 MGHRA and CDR2 YSYEKL.

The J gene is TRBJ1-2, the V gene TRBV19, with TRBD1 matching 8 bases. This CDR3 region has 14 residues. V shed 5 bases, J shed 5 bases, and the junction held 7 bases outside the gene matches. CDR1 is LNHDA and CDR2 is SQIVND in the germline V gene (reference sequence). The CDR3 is CASSPGQAHYGYTF. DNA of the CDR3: TGTGCCAGTAGTCCGGGACAGGCACATTATGGCTACACCTTC.

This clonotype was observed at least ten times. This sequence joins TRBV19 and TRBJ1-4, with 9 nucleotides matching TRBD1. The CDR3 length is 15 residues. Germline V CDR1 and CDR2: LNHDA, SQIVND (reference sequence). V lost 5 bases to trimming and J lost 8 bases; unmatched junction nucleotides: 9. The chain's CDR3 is CASSPRQGGSEKLFF. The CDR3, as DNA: TGTGCCAGTAGTCCCCGACAGGGGGGCTCAGAAAAACTGTTTTTT.

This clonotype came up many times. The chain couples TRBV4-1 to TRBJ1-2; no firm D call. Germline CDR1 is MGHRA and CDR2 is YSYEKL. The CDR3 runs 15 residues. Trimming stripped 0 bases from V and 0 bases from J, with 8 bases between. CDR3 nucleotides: TGCGCCAGCAGCCAAGAAGGGCTAGCTAACTATGGCTACACCTTC. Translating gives CASSQEGLANYGYTF.

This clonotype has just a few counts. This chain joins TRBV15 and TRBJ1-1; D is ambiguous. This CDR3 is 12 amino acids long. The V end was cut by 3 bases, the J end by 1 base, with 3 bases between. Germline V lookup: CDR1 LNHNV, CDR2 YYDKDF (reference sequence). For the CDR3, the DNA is TGTGCCACCAGCAGGGAGAACACTGAAGCTTTCTTT. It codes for CATSRENTEAFF.

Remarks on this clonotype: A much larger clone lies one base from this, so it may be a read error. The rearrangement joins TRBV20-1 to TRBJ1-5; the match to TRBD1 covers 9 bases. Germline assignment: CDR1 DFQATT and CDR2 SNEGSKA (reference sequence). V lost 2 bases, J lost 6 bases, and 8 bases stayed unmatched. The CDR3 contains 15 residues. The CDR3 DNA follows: TGCAGTGCTAGACCCGACAGGGGGGGTACTCAGCCCCAGCATTTT. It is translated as CSARPDRGGTQPQHF.

The DNA for the CDR3 is TGTGCCAGCAGCTTGAGATCTAGCGGGGGGAGTGGCACAGATACGCAGTATTTT. Its translation: CASSLRSSGGSGTDTQYF. This rearrangement joins TRBV5-6 to TRBJ2-3, with 11 bases lining up with TRBD2. The V and J ends lost 1 base and 1 base, in that order; junction bases with no gene match: 8. Germline V gene lookup returns CDR1 SGHDT and CDR2 YYEEEE. This CDR3 has 18 residues.

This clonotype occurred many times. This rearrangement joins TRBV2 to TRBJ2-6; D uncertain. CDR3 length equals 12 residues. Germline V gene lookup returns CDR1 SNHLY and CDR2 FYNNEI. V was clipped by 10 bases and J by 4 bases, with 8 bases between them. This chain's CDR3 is CATREGANVLTF. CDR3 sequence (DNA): TGTGCCACCCGCGAAGGGGCCAACGTCCTGACTTTC.

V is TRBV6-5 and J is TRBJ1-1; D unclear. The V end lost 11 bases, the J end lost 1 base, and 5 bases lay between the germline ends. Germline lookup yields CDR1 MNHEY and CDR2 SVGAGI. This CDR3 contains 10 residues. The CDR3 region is CAAKNTEAFF. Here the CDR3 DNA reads TGTGCCGCGAAGAACACTGAAGCTTTCTTT.

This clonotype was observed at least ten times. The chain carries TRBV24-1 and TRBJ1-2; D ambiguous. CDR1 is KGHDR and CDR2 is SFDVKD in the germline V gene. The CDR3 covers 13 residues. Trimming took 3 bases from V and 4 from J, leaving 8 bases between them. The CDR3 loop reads CATSDGEIYGYTF. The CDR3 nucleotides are TGTGCCACCAGTGATGGGGAAATCTATGGCTACACCTTC.